The 25 T cell receptor beta chains presented below share a single source sample, sequenced in a study of T cells after posttransplantation cyclophosphamide. TCRdb keeps only in-frame clones here, not all; method: immunoSEQ multiplex PCR. The sample offers some 43,000 clones and no singletons, the top ten holding about 2%. Sequencing was performed on PBMCs. The receptors come from a man aged 35 to 55 in good health, CMV-negative, and a related stem cell transplant donor.

This clone was seen at least ten times. This chain uses TRBV6-5 with TRBJ2-7; 11 nucleotides match TRBD2. The junction had 6 bases not matched to a gene; V was cut back by 6 bases and J by 2 bases. This CDR3 is built from 15 residues. Germline lookup yields CDR1 MNHEY and CDR2 SVGAGI. DNA of the CDR3: TGTGCCAGCAGAGAGGGACTAGCGGAAACCTACGAGCAGTACTTC. Protein product: CASREGLAETYEQYF.

This clone was seen at least ten times. The chain joins TRBV19 to TRBJ1-4; 9 bases line up with TRBD1. Per germline, CDR1 LNHDA and CDR2 SQIVND (reference sequence). The CDR3 is made up of 14 amino acids. J lost 6 bases, V lost 6 bases, and 5 bases had no gene match. The CDR3 region is CASRPTGGDEKLFF. The DNA for the CDR3 is TGTGCCAGTAGGCCGACAGGGGGGGATGAAAAACTGTTTTTT. Full variable domain (rest looked up from reference TRBV19 and TRBJ1-4): DGGITQSPKYLFRKEGQNVTLSCEQNLNHDAMYWYRQDPGQGLRLIYYSQIVNDFQKGDIAEGYSVSREKKESFPLTVTSAQKNPTAFYLCASRPTGGDEKLFFGSGTQLSVL.

This clone was recorded many times. The rearrangement joins TRBV28 to TRBJ1-4; a possible D gene is TRBD1 (5 bases). This CDR3 spans 15 amino acids. The V gene lost 3 bases and the J gene lost 0 bases, with 8 bases spanning the gap. In germline, CDR1 is MDHEN, CDR2 SYDVKM. This CDR3 reads CASSFDSPTNEKLFF. In DNA form, the CDR3 reads TGTGCCAGCAGTTTCGACAGCCCAACTAATGAAAAACTGTTTTTT.

This clone was counted at least ten times. The chain joins TRBV7-2 to TRBJ2-3; D might be TRBD2 (7 bases). The ends were cut back, 1 base at V and 0 bases at J, with 11 bases in the middle. Germline-derived CDR1 and CDR2 are SGHTA and FQGNSA. The CDR3 is 16 amino acids. Here the CDR3 DNA reads TGTGCCAGCAGCTTAGTGGGGGGGCGGAGCACAGATACGCAGTATTTT. Protein sequence: CASSLVGGRSTDTQYF.

In its sample, this clone was seen many times. The chain is built from TRBV13 and TRBJ1-5; D is undetermined. CDR3 length equals 15 residues. The germline V gene has CDR1 PRHDT and CDR2 FYEKMQ (reference sequence). Trimming removed 3 bases at V and 1 base at J, with 10 bases between. CDR3 DNA: TGTGCCAGCAGCTTCGGCCGGGGAAGCAATCAGCCCCAGCATTTT. Its translation: CASSFGRGSNQPQHF.

This clone was counted many times. The rearrangement uses TRBV30 and TRBJ1-2; 8 bases line up with TRBD1. CDR3 length equals 12 residues. With V trimmed by 3 bases and J by 6 bases, 3 bases remained unmatched. The germline CDR1 and CDR2 sequences are GTSNPN and SVGIG (reference sequence). CDR3 protein: CAWSRGRDGYTF. Here the CDR3 DNA reads TGTGCCTGGAGCAGGGGGCGCGATGGCTACACCTTC.

This clone was counted many times. The chain has TRBV28 and TRBJ1-2, with D possibly matching TRBD1 (5 bases). The CDR3 covers 13 residues. V was clipped by 3 bases and J by 3 bases, with 8 bases between them. Germline V CDR1 and CDR2: MDHEN, SYDVKM. CDR3 sequence: CASSFDSYYGYTF. The CDR3 DNA reads as TGTGCCAGCAGTTTCGACAGCTACTATGGCTACACCTTC.

This clone was seen at least ten times. V and J are TRBV4-1 and TRBJ2-7; 14 bases fit TRBD2. The CDR3 has 16 amino acids. V gave up 4 bases and J gave up 4 bases; unmatched junction bases: 6. The germline V gene encodes CDR1 MGHRA and CDR2 YSYEKL. DNA of the CDR3: TGCGCCAGCAGCCGATCCTGGACTAGCGGGAGGTACGAGCAGTACTTC. Encoded protein: CASSRSWTSGRYEQYF.

This clone has at least ten counts. This chain joins TRBV18 and TRBJ2-7; 7 positions match TRBD1. V shed 4 bases, J shed 0 bases, and the junction held 6 bases outside the gene matches. This CDR3 is 15 amino acids long. Germline CDR1 KGHSH, CDR2 LQKENI. The CDR3: CASSLTGTASYEQYF. DNA of the CDR3: TGTGCCAGCTCACTCACCGGGACAGCCTCCTACGAGCAGTACTTC. Using reference TRBV18 and TRBJ2-7 for the parts outside the CDR3, the full variable domain is NAGVMQNPRHLVRRRGQEARLRCSPMKGHSHVYWYRQLPEEGLKFMVYLQKENIIDESGMPKERFSAEFPKEGPSILRIQQVVRGDSAAYFCASSLTGTASYEQYFGPGTRLTVT.

This clone was seen at least ten times. The chain joins TRBV27 to TRBJ2-1; 8 positions agree with TRBD1. The ends lost 2 bases at V and 10 bases at J; junction bases unmatched: 16. Germline V gene data show CDR1 as MNHEY and CDR2 as SMNVEV (reference sequence). This CDR3 is built from 17 residues. CDR3 DNA: TGTGCCAGCAGTTTAATTACAGGGGGGTTGTCAACGCCCGAGCAGTTCTTC. Protein product: CASSLITGGLSTPEQFF.

This clone was detected ten times or more. J is TRBJ2-7 and V is TRBV30; 8 nucleotides match TRBD1. The germline gives CDR1 GTSNPN, CDR2 SVGIG (reference sequence). This CDR3 has 15 amino acids. The V and J ends lost 4 bases and 0 bases, in that order; junction bases with no gene match: 8. CDR3 region: CAWIKRDRISYEQYF. The CDR3 DNA follows: TGTGCCTGGATAAAGAGGGACAGGATCTCCTACGAGCAGTACTTC.

Ten or more counts support this clone. V is TRBV27 and J is TRBJ2-7; D might be TRBD2 (5 bases). The V and J ends lost 6 bases and 4 bases respectively, with 10 bases between them. Germline V CDR1 and CDR2: MNHEY, SMNVEV (reference sequence). This CDR3 is built from 12 residues. The CDR3 region has the DNA TGTGCCAGCAGATACGGGGAGTACGAGCAGTACTTC. It encodes CASRYGEYEQYF.

This clone was counted ten times or more. The J gene is TRBJ2-7, the V gene TRBV19, with D tentatively TRBD1 (5 bases). Trimming removed 7 bases from V and 1 base from J, with 14 bases in between. Per germline, CDR1 LNHDA and CDR2 SQIVND (reference sequence). The CDR3 extends over 14 amino acids. Written as DNA, the CDR3 is TGTGCCAGTAATCGAAGGGGCGCGTCCTACGAGCAGTACTTC. This gives the protein CASNRRGASYEQYF. The whole variable domain, filled in from reference TRBV19 and TRBJ2-7, reads DGGITQSPKYLFRKEGQNVTLSCEQNLNHDAMYWYRQDPGQGLRLIYYSQIVNDFQKGDIAEGYSVSREKKESFPLTVTSAQKNPTAFYLCASNRRGASYEQYFGPGTRLTVT.

The table lists this clone with many counts. The chain uses TRBV7-8 and TRBJ1-1; no definite D call. This CDR3 has 14 amino acids. Trimming took off 3 bases at V and 0 bases at J, with 8 bases between the two ends. CDR1 and CDR2 (germline): SGHVS, FQNEAQ. The CDR3 sequence: CASSLARLNTEAFF. The CDR3 DNA follows: TGTGCCAGCAGCTTGGCCAGGTTGAACACTGAAGCTTTCTTT.

The sample holds many counts of this clone. The J gene is TRBJ2-7, the V gene TRBV27, with a possible D match to TRBD1 (5 bases). The germline gives CDR1 MNHEY, CDR2 SMNVEV (reference sequence). V was shortened by 4 bases and J by 3 bases, with 13 bases between the two germline ends. The CDR3 extends over 14 amino acids. The CDR3 sequence is CASSSQGRRYEQYF. As DNA, the CDR3 is TGTGCCAGCAGTTCCCAGGGAAGGCGCTACGAGCAGTACTTC.

This clone was picked up many times. The rearrangement links TRBV7-9 to TRBJ1-2, with D unclear. Germline V gene lookup returns CDR1 SEHNR and CDR2 FQNEAQ (reference sequence). This CDR3 spans 13 amino acids. The ends were cut back, 1 base at V and 8 bases at J, with 11 bases in the middle. CDR3 in DNA: TGTGCCAGCAGCTTAGGATCCGGGAGAGGCTACACCTTC. It is translated as CASSLGSGRGYTF.

This clone appeared many times. V gene TRBV9 combines with J gene TRBJ2-3, with D perhaps TRBD1 (5 bases). The germline CDR1 and CDR2 sequences are SGDLS and YYNGEE. This CDR3 contains 14 residues. Trimming removed 0 bases at V and 2 bases at J, with 7 bases between. CDR3 nucleotide sequence: TGTGCCAGCAGCGTAGAGACAGTCACAGATACGCAGTATTTT. This encodes CASSVETVTDTQYF.

The table lists this clone with many counts. The J gene is TRBJ2-1, the V gene TRBV19; 13 bases map to TRBD2. Germline CDR1 and CDR2: LNHDA and SQIVND (reference sequence). Trimming at V came to 4 bases and at J to 7 bases, leaving 7 bases not matched to a gene. The CDR3 totals 16 residues. The CDR3 nucleotides read TGTGCCAGTAGTAGAGGGACTAGCGGGATATGGAATGAGCAGTTCTTC. This encodes CASSRGTSGIWNEQFF. Drawing the rest from reference TRBV19 and TRBJ2-1, the complete variable domain is DGGITQSPKYLFRKEGQNVTLSCEQNLNHDAMYWYRQDPGQGLRLIYYSQIVNDFQKGDIAEGYSVSREKKESFPLTVTSAQKNPTAFYLCASSRGTSGIWNEQFFGPGTRLTVL.

At least ten counts were recorded for this clone. The genes are TRBV29-1 and TRBJ2-1, with 11 bases that match TRBD2. The CDR3 runs to 14 residues. The germline gives CDR1 SQVTM, CDR2 ANQGSEA. The V and J ends lost 6 bases and 7 bases, in that order; junction bases with no gene match: 8. CDR3 sequence reads: CSVSTSGIGNEQFF. CDR3 coding DNA: TGCAGCGTGTCGACTAGCGGGATTGGGAATGAGCAGTTCTTC.

This clone was recorded many times. The chain couples TRBV19 to TRBJ1-2; tentative D call: TRBD1 (5 bases). V was pared by 5 bases and J by 8 bases, with 21 bases between. Germline loops: CDR1 LNHDA, CDR2 SQIVND (reference sequence). The CDR3 spans 15 residues. CDR3 amino acids: CASSLPGLDSRGYTF. As DNA, the CDR3 is TGTGCCAGTAGTCTTCCGGGACTGGATAGCAGGGGCTACACCTTC. Using reference TRBV19 and TRBJ1-2 for the parts outside the CDR3, the full variable domain is DGGITQSPKYLFRKEGQNVTLSCEQNLNHDAMYWYRQDPGQGLRLIYYSQIVNDFQKGDIAEGYSVSREKKESFPLTVTSAQKNPTAFYLCASSLPGLDSRGYTFGSGTRLTVV.

This clone appeared many times. CDR3 in amino acids: CASSPKLSEGHPLAQPQHF. The CDR3 bases are TGTGCCAGCTCACCAAAGTTATCGGAGGGCCACCCACTCGCTCAGCCCCAGCATTTT. The V and J genes are TRBV18 and TRBJ1-5; no clear D gene. V lost 2 bases and J 6 bases, leaving 26 bases between the germline ends. This CDR3 has 19 residues. Germline V gives CDR1 KGHSH, CDR2 LQKENI.

In its sample, this clone was seen many times. This chain links TRBV12-5 with TRBJ2-1, with 14 bases matching TRBD2. V dropped 0 bases and J dropped 1; count of bases not matched to a gene: 5. Germline CDR1 is LGHNT and CDR2 is FRNRAP. The CDR3 spans 19 residues. The CDR3 loop is CASGLVTRTSGRSYNEQFF. CDR3 DNA: TGTGCTAGTGGTTTGGTAACGAGGACTAGCGGGAGGTCCTACAATGAGCAGTTCTTC.

This clone was recorded many times. The rearrangement joins TRBV4-2 to TRBJ1-2; D may be TRBD1 (6 bases). Germline CDR1 reads LGHNA; CDR2 reads YNFKEQ. The length of the CDR3 is 17 residues. V gave up 1 base and J gave up 7 bases, with 22 bases separating them. CDR3 DNA sequence: TGTGCCAGCAGCCAAGTTGAGGAGGCCCAAAGAGGGGGTGGCTACACCTTC. It yields the protein CASSQVEEAQRGGGYTF.

This clone was counted a few times. The chain combines TRBV27 with TRBJ2-5; D not certain. The J call may be faulty, since TRBJ2-7 better matches the DNA end. CDR1 is MNHEY and CDR2 is SMNVEV in the germline V gene (reference sequence). This CDR3 spans 14 amino acids. Here the CDR3 DNA reads TGTGCCAGCAGTTTATCGTCAGACTGGTACGAGCAGTACTTC. Amino acid sequence: CASSLSSDWYEQYF.

This clone was observed many times. The chain uses TRBV28 and TRBJ2-1, with 12 nucleotides matching TRBD2. CDR3 size: 19 residues. J gave up 0 bases and V 8 bases, and 14 bases lay outside the gene matches. Germline V gene lookup returns CDR1 MDHEN and CDR2 SYDVKM. CDR3 DNA: TGTGCCAGCGGAACGACTAGCGGGAGCCCCTCTAGCTCCTACAATGAGCAGTTCTTC. It codes for CASGTTSGSPSSSYNEQFF.